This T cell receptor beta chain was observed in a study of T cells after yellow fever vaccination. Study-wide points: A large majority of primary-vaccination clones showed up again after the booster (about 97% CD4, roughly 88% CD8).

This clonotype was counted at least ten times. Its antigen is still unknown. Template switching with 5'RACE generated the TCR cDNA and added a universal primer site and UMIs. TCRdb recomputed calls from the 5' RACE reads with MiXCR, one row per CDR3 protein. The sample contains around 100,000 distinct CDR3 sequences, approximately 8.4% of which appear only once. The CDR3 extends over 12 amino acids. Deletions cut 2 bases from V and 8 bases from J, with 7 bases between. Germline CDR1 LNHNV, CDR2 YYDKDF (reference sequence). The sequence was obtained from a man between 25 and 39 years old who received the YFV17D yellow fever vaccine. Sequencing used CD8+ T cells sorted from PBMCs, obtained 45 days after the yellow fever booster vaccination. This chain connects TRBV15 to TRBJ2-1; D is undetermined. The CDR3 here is CATSRLGDEQFF. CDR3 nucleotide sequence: TGTGCCACCAGCAGATTAGGCGATGAGCAGTTCTTC.